These 12 T cell receptor beta chains came from one sample sequenced in a study of OX40 agonist ivuxolimab in advanced cancers. Library construction relied on the immunoSEQ multiplex PCR assay. TCRdb obtained this table from immuneACCESS and retained in-frame rearrangements with V and J assigned. These tables miss some clones; where compared with another copy, unresolved V genes account for less than half of the shortfall, and the remainder is unexplained. The table for this sample lists more than 45,000 clones; around 82% of them were counted only once. Over 3% of the sample is held by the ten biggest clonotypes. Sample: CD4+ or CD8+ T cells sorted from blood, taken in a trial of the OX40 agonist ivuxolimab. The receptor set was obtained from an adult with an advanced solid tumor such as melanoma, head and neck, liver or kidney cancer.

This chain links TRBV12-5 with TRBJ2-2, with TRBD1 as a possible D gene (5 bases). Germline assignment: CDR1 LGHNT and CDR2 FRNRAP. This CDR3 comprises 16 residues. V gave up 5 bases and J gave up 1 base, with 14 bases separating them. CDR3 region: CASGPTPTVNTGELFF. CDR3 sequence (DNA): TGTGCTAGTGGTCCTACCCCGACAGTGAACACCGGGGAGCTGTTTTTT.

This clone was detected only once. V usage is TRBV5-6 and J usage is TRBJ2-3; 9 nucleotides match TRBD1. The CDR3 is made up of 15 amino acids. From germline, CDR1 is SGHDT and CDR2 YYEEEE. With 1 base clipped from V and 3 bases from J, the junction kept 3 bases outside the gene matches. Here the CDR3 reads CASSLFGTGTDTQYF. The CDR3 bases are TGTGCCAGCAGCTTGTTCGGGACAGGGACAGATACGCAGTATTTT.

The chain uses TRBV15 and TRBJ1-1; D unclear. CDR3 length: 14 amino acids. In germline, CDR1 is LNHNV, CDR2 YYDKDF (reference sequence). V lost 3 bases, J lost 5 bases, and 13 bases lay in between. CDR3 sequence reads: CATSRGSIRTEAFF. The CDR3 nucleotides are TGTGCCACCAGCAGGGGCAGTATTAGGACTGAAGCTTTCTTT.

The genes are TRBV11-3 and TRBJ1-4, with no clear D. The CDR3 extends over 17 amino acids. Germline V gene data show CDR1 as SGHNT and CDR2 as YENEEA. V lost 4 bases, J lost 3 bases, and 18 bases lay in between. CDR3 sequence: CASSSTPGRHSNEKLFF. CDR3 nucleotides: TGTGCCAGCAGCTCAACCCCGGGGAGGCACTCTAATGAAAAACTGTTTTTT.

The CDR3 nucleotides read TGTGCCAGCAGTATAGTTACCGAGCAGTACTTC. Translating it yields CASSIVTEQYF. The chain couples TRBV6-5 to TRBJ2-5, with D unresolved. The J call may be wrong; the DNA end is better matched by TRBJ2-7. Germline CDR1 MNHEY, CDR2 SVGAGI. This CDR3 has 11 amino acids.

The chain combines TRBV6-6 with TRBJ1-2; 10 bases are shared with TRBD1. The V gene's germline CDR1 is MNHNY and CDR2 SVGAGI (reference sequence). CDR3 size: 15 residues. V shed 6 bases and J 2 bases; nucleotides not matched to a gene: 6. The CDR3 region is CASSPDRGPNYGYTF. CDR3 in DNA: TGTGCCAGCAGCCCCGACAGGGGGCCGAACTATGGCTACACCTTC.

The chain employs TRBV6-5 and TRBJ2-7; D remains ambiguous. V lost 6 bases and J lost 3, with 9 bases in between. Germline CDR1 reads MNHEY; CDR2 reads SVGAGI. The CDR3 sequence is 12 residues long. CDR3 DNA: TGTGCCAGCAGGGGCAGTCTCTACGAGCAGTACTTC. Amino acid sequence: CASRGSLYEQYF.

The chain has TRBV25-1 and TRBJ1-1; tentative D call: TRBD1 (5 bases). V lost 7 bases, J lost 8 bases, and 14 bases lay in between. CDR3 length: 12 residues. The germline gives CDR1 MGHDK, CDR2 SYGVNS. CDR3 in DNA: TGTGCCAGCAAAGGAGGGGAAGCCGAAGCTTTCTTT. This gives the protein CASKGGEAEAFF.

The rearrangement links TRBV4-2 to TRBJ1-2; the match to TRBD1 covers 7 bases. Trimming cost V 5 bases and J 3 bases; bases outside gene matches: 18. The CDR3 runs to 18 residues. Germline V gene lookup returns CDR1 LGHNA and CDR2 YNFKEQ. The CDR3 sequence is CASSLALGHRGADYGYTF. As DNA, the CDR3 is TGTGCCAGCAGCTTAGCGTTGGGGCACAGGGGCGCGGACTATGGCTACACCTTC.

This clone showed up just a few times. The chain is built from TRBV7-9 and TRBJ1-1; D remains ambiguous. CDR1 is SEHNR, CDR2 FQNEAQ, per germline (reference sequence). V lost 5 bases and J lost 11, with 21 bases in between. The CDR3 consists of 14 residues. DNA for the CDR3: TGTGCCAGCAGCCCCCAGGCCCAGGTCGCTAGGGCTTTCTTT. It is translated as CASSPQAQVARAFF. The whole variable domain, filled in from reference TRBV7-9 and TRBJ1-1, reads DTGVSQNPRHKITKRGQNVTFRCDPISEHNRLYWYRQTLGQGPEFLTYFQNEAQLEKSRLLSDRFSAERPKGSFSTLEIQRTEQGDSAMYLCASSPQAQVARAFFGQGTRLTVV.

The chain combines TRBV5-1 with TRBJ1-4; 7 bases agree with TRBD1. Trimming at V came to 0 bases and at J to 3 bases, leaving 8 bases not matched to a gene. The CDR3 spans 17 residues. Germline V gives CDR1 SGHRS, CDR2 YFSETQ. The DNA for the CDR3 is TGCGCCAGCAGCTTGGACCAGACGACAGGGTCTAATGAAAAACTGTTTTTT. Protein product: CASSLDQTTGSNEKLFF.

The CDR3 DNA follows: TGTGCCAGCAGCTTGTTGGCCCGGGGGAACACTGAAGCTTTCTTT. Encoded protein: CASSLLARGNTEAFF. V and J are TRBV4-2 and TRBJ1-1; D uncertain. This CDR3 spans 15 amino acids. Germline CDR1 is LGHNA and CDR2 is YNFKEQ. V was clipped by 5 bases and J by 1 base, with 14 bases between them.